The 22 T cell receptor beta chains reported below all come from one sample, sequenced in a study of graft-versus-host responses after intestinal transplantation. Profiling relied on immunoSEQ multiplex PCR, and the TCRdb table lists in-frame clones only, not all of them. The repertoire consists of 95,000 to 100,000 clones, with roughly 82% occurring once and the leading ten covering more than 1.4%. The sample in question was PBMCs, obtained 255 days after intestinal transplant. The receptors originated from a human patient who received an intestinal transplant, so some T cells may come from the graft donor.

The CDR3 sequence is CASSLTQGARSYGYTF. The CDR3 DNA sequence: TGTGCCAGCAGCTTAACCCAGGGGGCGCGGAGCTATGGCTACACCTTC. V and J are TRBV5-4 and TRBJ1-2; 8 nucleotides line up with TRBD1. CDR1 is SGHNT, CDR2 YYREEE, per germline (reference sequence). This CDR3 is 16 amino acids long. The ends lost 2 bases at V and 4 bases at J; junction bases unmatched: 10.

The CDR3 region has the DNA TGTGCCAGCAGCGCGCGTGGGACTCCCATGAACACCGGGGAGCTGTTTTTT. Protein sequence: CASSARGTPMNTGELFF. The rearrangement joins TRBV7-9 to TRBJ2-2; a possible D gene is TRBD2 (6 bases). Germline values: CDR1 SEHNR, CDR2 FQNEAQ (reference sequence). The CDR3 runs to 17 residues. Trimming removed 5 bases at V and 1 base at J, with 17 bases between. The variable domain in full, completed from reference TRBV7-9 and TRBJ2-2, reads DTGVSQNPRHKITKRGQNVTFRCDPISEHNRLYWYRQTLGQGPEFLTYFQNEAQLEKSRLLSDRFSAERPKGSFSTLEIQRTEQGDSAMYLCASSARGTPMNTGELFFGEGSRLTVL.

This sequence joins TRBV2 and TRBJ2-3; unclear D gene. CDR1 and CDR2 (germline): SNHLY, FYNNEI. There are 14 residues in the CDR3. Between the trimmed V and J ends, which lost 3 bases and 2 bases, there was a span of 9 bases. CDR3 DNA sequence: TGTGCCAGCAGTGATAGTCTTATCACAGATACGCAGTATTTT. It encodes CASSDSLITDTQYF.

As concerns this clone: At one of its ends the junction is not consistent with the germline gene, which may arise from a read error. The chain links TRBV6-5 to TRBJ1-2; no definite D call. From germline, CDR1 is MNHEY and CDR2 SVGAGI. This CDR3 has 11 amino acids. The CDR3 sequence: CASSLGPLWFF. The CDR3 DNA is TGTGCCAGCAGCCTCGGACCGCTTTGGTTCTTC.

The table lists this clone with a few counts. For the CDR3, the DNA is TGTGCCATCAGTGAGAGAGGGGCAACTAATGAAAAACTGTTTTTT. This sequence encodes CAISERGATNEKLFF. V and J are TRBV10-3 and TRBJ1-4, with a tentative D call TRBD1 (5 bases). There are 15 residues in the CDR3. With 2 bases removed from V and 0 bases from J, the gap between germline ends came to 7 bases. Germline assignment: CDR1 ENHRY and CDR2 SYGVKD.

This clone was detected once. V usage is TRBV2 and J usage is TRBJ1-6, with D unclear. Germline-derived CDR1 and CDR2 are SNHLY and FYNNEI. With 4 bases removed from V and 0 bases from J, the gap between germline ends came to 4 bases. This CDR3 comprises 14 residues. The CDR3 is CASSGSSYNSPLHF. The CDR3 DNA follows: TGTGCCAGCAGTGGGAGCTCCTATAATTCACCCCTCCACTTT.

The rearrangement joins TRBV6-1 to TRBJ2-1; 12 positions agree with TRBD2. This CDR3 contains 15 residues. V trimming: 3 bases; J trimming: 3 bases; junction bases outside the gene matches: 0. CDR1 and CDR2 from the germline V gene are MNHNS and SASEGT. CDR3 nucleotides: TGTGCCAGCAGTGAGACTAGCGGGAGCTACAATGAGCAGTTCTTC. Amino acid sequence: CASSETSGSYNEQFF.

V and J are TRBV7-6 and TRBJ2-1; TRBD2 matches 12 bases. Trimming removed 1 base from V and 7 bases from J; junction bases left unmatched: 5. The CDR3 covers 16 residues. Germline values: CDR1 SGHVS, CDR2 FNYEAQ. The CDR3 sequence is CASSLGTSGAGNEQFF. DNA of the CDR3: TGTGCCAGCAGCTTAGGGACTAGCGGGGCTGGGAATGAGCAGTTCTTC.

This clone was seen just once. This sequence joins TRBV6-1 and TRBJ1-3, with 11 bases matching TRBD1. Germline lookup yields CDR1 MNHNS and CDR2 SASEGT. This CDR3 is 15 amino acids long. Losses at the gene ends were 6 bases for V and 7 bases for J; bases not matched to a gene: 8. CDR3 protein: CASSSGTGGLNTIYF. The CDR3, as DNA: TGTGCCAGCAGCTCCGGGACAGGGGGGTTGAACACCATATATTTT.

The CDR3 here is CASSFSSDRVGEGYTF. CDR3 coding DNA: TGCGCCAGCAGCTTTTCATCCGACAGGGTCGGGGAAGGCTACACCTTC. The J gene is TRBJ1-2, the V gene TRBV5-1; 7 positions match TRBD1. Per the germline V gene, CDR1 is SGHRS and CDR2 is YFSETQ. V shed 2 bases and J 8 bases; nucleotides not matched to a gene: 15. CDR3 length: 16 amino acids.

The chain joins TRBV27 to TRBJ2-3; 9 bases match TRBD1. CDR3 length equals 14 residues. With V trimmed by 5 bases and J by 5 bases, 5 bases remained unmatched. Germline V gene lookup returns CDR1 MNHEY and CDR2 SMNVEV (reference sequence). This CDR3 reads CASSGQGRLDTQYF. DNA for the CDR3: TGTGCCAGCAGTGGACAGGGGCGATTAGATACGCAGTATTTT.

The gene calls are TRBV7-9 and TRBJ1-1; D is undetermined. This CDR3 comprises 12 residues. The ends were cut back, 3 bases at V and 0 bases at J, with 2 bases in the middle. Germline values: CDR1 SEHNR, CDR2 FQNEAQ (reference sequence). The CDR3 is CASSLMNTEAFF. The DNA for the CDR3 is TGTGCCAGCAGCTTGATGAACACTGAAGCTTTCTTT.

This clone was detected only a few times. V is TRBV27 and J is TRBJ1-5; no definite D call. The CDR3 is 15 amino acids. Germline V CDR1 and CDR2: MNHEY, SMNVEV (reference sequence). The V end lost 5 bases, the J end lost 0 bases, and 11 bases lay between the germline ends. Here the CDR3 reads CASSRSPYSNQPQHF. The CDR3 DNA is TGTGCCAGCAGTAGGTCCCCTTATAGCAATCAGCCCCAGCATTTT.

The chain recombines TRBV28 with TRBJ1-6, with a possible D match to TRBD1 (6 bases). Germline values: CDR1 MDHEN, CDR2 SYDVKM. Trimming removed 6 bases from V and 7 bases from J, with 22 bases in between. This CDR3 comprises 17 residues. The CDR3 sequence is CASRPLRGGVKNSPLHF. CDR3 nucleotide sequence: TGTGCCAGCAGGCCCCTACGAGGGGGAGTAAAGAATTCACCCCTCCACTTT.

This rearrangement joins TRBV10-3 to TRBJ1-1; no reliable D call. Trimming removed 10 bases from V and 1 base from J, with 10 bases in between. Germline CDR1 reads ENHRY; CDR2 reads SYGVKD. The CDR3 loop spans 12 amino acids. CDR3 DNA: TGTGCCACCGGCCGGGGGAACACTGAAGCTTTCTTT. This codes for CATGRGNTEAFF.

The gene calls are TRBV27 and TRBJ1-2; 9 bases are a match to TRBD1. Trimming cost V 5 bases and J 4 bases; bases outside gene matches: 8. The CDR3 has 15 residues. Germline CDR1 is MNHEY and CDR2 is SMNVEV (reference sequence). Here the CDR3 DNA reads TGTGCCAGCAGTACCCGGACAGGGGAGAGCTATGGCTACACCTTC. This translates into CASSTRTGESYGYTF.

In this sample, this clone turned up once. The V call is TRBV18, the J call TRBJ2-3, with 10 bases fitting TRBD2. The V gene's germline CDR1 is KGHSH and CDR2 LQKENI. With V trimmed by 3 bases and J by 6 bases, 9 bases remained unmatched. This CDR3 is 16 amino acids long. The CDR3 DNA reads as TGTGCCAGCTCACCTACTAGCGGGACCCTCGGGGATACGCAGTATTTT. Protein product: CASSPTSGTLGDTQYF.

The genes are TRBV11-2 and TRBJ2-5, with unresolved D. The CDR3 covers 12 residues. Trimming removed 5 bases at V and 4 bases at J, with 8 bases between. Germline V gives CDR1 SGHAT, CDR2 FQNNGV. The CDR3 loop is CASSRDIETQYF. CDR3 DNA sequence: TGTGCCAGCAGCCGCGACATAGAGACCCAGTACTTC.

The sample holds one count of this clone. The rearrangement uses TRBV16 and TRBJ1-1; D may be TRBD1 (6 bases). The ends were cut back, 2 bases at V and 4 bases at J, with 14 bases in the middle. This CDR3 is built from 15 residues. Germline-derived CDR1 and CDR2 are KGHSY and FQNENV. The chain's CDR3 is CASSQVQGLGTEAFF. Here the CDR3 DNA reads TGTGCCAGCAGCCAAGTACAGGGATTGGGCACTGAAGCTTTCTTT.

The rearrangement joins TRBV2 to TRBJ2-5; 8 bases agree with TRBD2. The CDR3 extends over 13 amino acids. Germline CDR1 SNHLY, CDR2 FYNNEI. The trim removed 4 bases at V and 2 bases at J, leaving 0 bases unmatched. The CDR3 DNA sequence: TGTGCCAGCAGTGCTAGCGGGCAAGAGACCCAGTACTTC. It yields the protein CASSASGQETQYF.

V usage is TRBV5-1 and J usage is TRBJ2-5, with D unresolved. The CDR3 spans 15 residues. Between the trimmed V and J ends, which lost 4 bases and 2 bases, there was a span of 15 bases. Germline V gene data show CDR1 as SGHRS and CDR2 as YFSETQ. CDR3 amino acids: CASSPNKGSQETQYF. In nucleotides, the CDR3 is TGCGCCAGCAGCCCTAACAAGGGCTCACAAGAGACCCAGTACTTC. The full variable domain, completed using reference TRBV5-1 and TRBJ2-5, is KAGVTQTPRYLIKTRGQQVTLSCSPISGHRSVSWYQQTPGQGLQFLFEYFSETQRNKGNFPGRFSGRQFSNSRSEMNVSTLELGDSALYLCASSPNKGSQETQYFGPGTRLLVL.

The chain carries TRBV2 and TRBJ1-3; D possibly corresponds to TRBD1 (5 bases). This CDR3 spans 15 amino acids. The germline gives CDR1 SNHLY, CDR2 FYNNEI. Trimming removed 7 bases at V and 8 bases at J, with 21 bases between. The CDR3 nucleotides read TGTGCCAGCACCCTGCGCCCGGGACTAGAGGACACCATATATTTT. As protein: CASTLRPGLEDTIYF.